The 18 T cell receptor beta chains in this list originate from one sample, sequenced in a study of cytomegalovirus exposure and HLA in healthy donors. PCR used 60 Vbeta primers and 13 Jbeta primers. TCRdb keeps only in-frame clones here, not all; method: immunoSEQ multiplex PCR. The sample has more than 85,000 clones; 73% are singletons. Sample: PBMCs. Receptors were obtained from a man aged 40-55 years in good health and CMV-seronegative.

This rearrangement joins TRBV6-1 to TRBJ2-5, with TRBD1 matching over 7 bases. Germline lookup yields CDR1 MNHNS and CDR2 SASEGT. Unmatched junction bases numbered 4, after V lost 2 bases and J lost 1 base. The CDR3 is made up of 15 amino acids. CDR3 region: CASSESAGGQETQYF. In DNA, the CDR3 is TGTGCCAGCAGTGAATCGGCAGGGGGCCAAGAGACCCAGTACTTC.

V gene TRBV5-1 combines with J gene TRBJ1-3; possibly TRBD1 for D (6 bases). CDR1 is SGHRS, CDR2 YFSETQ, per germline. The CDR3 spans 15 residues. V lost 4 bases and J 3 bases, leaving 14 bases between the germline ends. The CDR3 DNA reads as TGCGCCAGCAGCCCTCGGACAGCCTATGGAAACACCATATATTTT. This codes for CASSPRTAYGNTIYF.

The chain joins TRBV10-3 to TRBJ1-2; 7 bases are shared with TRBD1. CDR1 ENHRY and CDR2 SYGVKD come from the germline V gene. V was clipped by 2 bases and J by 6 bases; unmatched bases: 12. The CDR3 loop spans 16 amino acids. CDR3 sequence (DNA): TGTGCCATCAGTGAGAGGGTGACAGGGTCGGAGGATGGCTACACCTTC. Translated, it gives CAISERVTGSEDGYTF.

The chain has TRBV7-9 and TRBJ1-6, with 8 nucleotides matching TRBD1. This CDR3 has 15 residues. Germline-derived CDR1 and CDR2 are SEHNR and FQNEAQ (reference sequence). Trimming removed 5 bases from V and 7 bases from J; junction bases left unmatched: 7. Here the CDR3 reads CASSPQGQGNSPLHF. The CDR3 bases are TGTGCCAGCAGCCCACAAGGACAGGGCAATTCACCCCTCCACTTT.

Written as DNA, the CDR3 is TGTGCCAGCTCATCACAGGGGAAGGGCGAGACCCAGTACTTC. Protein product: CASSSQGKGETQYF. V usage is TRBV18 and J usage is TRBJ2-5; 7 bases align to TRBD1. The CDR3 has 14 residues. Losses at the gene ends were 5 bases for V and 5 bases for J; bases not matched to a gene: 8. CDR1 and CDR2 (germline): KGHSH, LQKENI.

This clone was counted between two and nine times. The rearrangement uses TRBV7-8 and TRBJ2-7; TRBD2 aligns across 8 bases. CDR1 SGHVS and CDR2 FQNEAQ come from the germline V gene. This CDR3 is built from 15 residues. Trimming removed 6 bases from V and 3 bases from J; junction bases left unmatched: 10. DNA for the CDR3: TGTGCCAGCAGTCCTTCCGGGGGGGCCCGCTACGAGCAGTACTTC. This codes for CASSPSGGARYEQYF.

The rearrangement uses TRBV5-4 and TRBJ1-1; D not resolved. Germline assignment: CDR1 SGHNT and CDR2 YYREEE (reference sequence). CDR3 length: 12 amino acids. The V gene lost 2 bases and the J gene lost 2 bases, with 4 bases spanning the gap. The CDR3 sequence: CASSFVNTEAFF. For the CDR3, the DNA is TGTGCCAGCAGCTTCGTTAACACTGAAGCTTTCTTT.

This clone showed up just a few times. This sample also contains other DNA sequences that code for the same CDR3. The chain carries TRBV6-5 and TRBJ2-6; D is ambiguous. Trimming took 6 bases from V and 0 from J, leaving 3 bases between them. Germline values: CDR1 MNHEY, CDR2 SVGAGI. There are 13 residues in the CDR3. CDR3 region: CASSSSGANVLTF. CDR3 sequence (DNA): TGTGCCAGCAGCAGCTCTGGGGCCAACGTCCTGACTTTC.

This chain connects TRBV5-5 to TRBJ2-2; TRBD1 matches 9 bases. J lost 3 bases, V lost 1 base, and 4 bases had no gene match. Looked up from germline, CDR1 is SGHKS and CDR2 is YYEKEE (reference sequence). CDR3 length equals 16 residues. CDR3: CASSLRDRVDTGELFF. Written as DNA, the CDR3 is TGTGCCAGCAGCTTGCGGGACAGGGTGGACACCGGGGAGCTGTTTTTT.

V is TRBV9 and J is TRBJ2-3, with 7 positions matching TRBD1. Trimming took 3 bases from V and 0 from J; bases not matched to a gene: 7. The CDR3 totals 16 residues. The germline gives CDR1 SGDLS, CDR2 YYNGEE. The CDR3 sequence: CASSAWTGLSTDTQYF. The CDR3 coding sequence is TGTGCCAGCAGCGCCTGGACAGGCCTTAGCACAGATACGCAGTATTTT. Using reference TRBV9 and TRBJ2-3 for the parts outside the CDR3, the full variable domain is DSGVTQTPKHLITATGQRVTLRCSPRSGDLSVYWYQQSLDQGLQFLIQYYNGEERAKGNILERFSAQQFPDLHSELNLSSLELGDSALYFCASSAWTGLSTDTQYFGPGTRLTVL.

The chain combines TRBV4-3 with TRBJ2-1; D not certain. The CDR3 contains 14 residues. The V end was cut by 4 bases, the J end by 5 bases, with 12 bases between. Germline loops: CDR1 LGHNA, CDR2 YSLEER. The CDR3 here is CASSPTRVNNEQFF. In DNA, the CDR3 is TGCGCCAGCAGCCCCACCCGGGTGAACAATGAGCAGTTCTTC.

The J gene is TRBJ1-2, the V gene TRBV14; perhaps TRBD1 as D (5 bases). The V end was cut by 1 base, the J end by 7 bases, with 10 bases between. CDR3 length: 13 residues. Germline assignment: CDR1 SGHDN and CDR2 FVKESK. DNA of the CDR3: TGTGCCAGCAGCCAAGGTGGGGGGTTTGGCTACACCTTC. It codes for CASSQGGGFGYTF. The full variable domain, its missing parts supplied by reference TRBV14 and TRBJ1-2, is EAGVTQFPSHSVIEKGQTVTLRCDPISGHDNLYWYRRVMGKEIKFLLHFVKESKQDESGMPNNRFLAERTGGTYSTLKVQPAELEDSGVYFCASSQGGGFGYTFGSGTRLTVV.

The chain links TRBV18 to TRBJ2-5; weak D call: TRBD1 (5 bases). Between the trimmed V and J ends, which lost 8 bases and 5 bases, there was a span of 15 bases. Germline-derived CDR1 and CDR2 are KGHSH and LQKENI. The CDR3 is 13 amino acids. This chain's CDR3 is CASRTTQGETQYF. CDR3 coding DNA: TGTGCCAGCCGAACAACGCAGGGTGAGACCCAGTACTTC.

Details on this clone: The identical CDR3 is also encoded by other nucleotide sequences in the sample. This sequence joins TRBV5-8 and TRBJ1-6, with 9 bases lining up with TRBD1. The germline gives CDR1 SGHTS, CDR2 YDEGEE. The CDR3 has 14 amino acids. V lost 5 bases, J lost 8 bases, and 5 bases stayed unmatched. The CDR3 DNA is TGTGCCAGCAGTTGGGACAGGGAGTATTCACCCCTCCACTTT. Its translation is CASSWDREYSPLHF.

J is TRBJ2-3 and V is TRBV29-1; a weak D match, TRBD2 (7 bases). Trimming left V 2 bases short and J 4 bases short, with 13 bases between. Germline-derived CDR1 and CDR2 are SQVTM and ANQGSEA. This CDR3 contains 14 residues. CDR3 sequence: CSVERGGQADTQYF. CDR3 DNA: TGCAGCGTTGAAAGGGGGGGGCAGGCAGATACGCAGTATTTT.

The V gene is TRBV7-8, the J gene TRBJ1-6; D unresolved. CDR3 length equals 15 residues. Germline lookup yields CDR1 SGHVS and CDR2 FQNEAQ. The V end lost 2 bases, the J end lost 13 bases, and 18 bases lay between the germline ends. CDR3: CASSLRFPGRYPLHF. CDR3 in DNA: TGTGCCAGCAGCTTAAGGTTCCCCGGGAGATACCCCCTCCACTTT. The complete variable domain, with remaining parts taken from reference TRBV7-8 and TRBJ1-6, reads GAGVSQSPRYKVAKRGQDVALRCDPISGHVSLFWYQQALGQGPEFLTYFQNEAQLDKSGLPSDRFFAERPEGSVSTLKIQRTQQEDSAVYLCASSLRFPGRYPLHFGNGTRLTVT.

CDR3 residues: CASSYVRSRAGELFF. CDR3 sequence (DNA): TGTGCCAGCAGTTACGTAAGATCCAGGGCCGGGGAGCTGTTTTTT. This chain connects TRBV6-5 to TRBJ2-2, with a tentative D call TRBD1 (5 bases). CDR1 and CDR2 (germline): MNHEY, SVGAGI. The CDR3 length is 15 residues. V dropped 2 bases and J dropped 6 bases, with 13 bases sitting between them.

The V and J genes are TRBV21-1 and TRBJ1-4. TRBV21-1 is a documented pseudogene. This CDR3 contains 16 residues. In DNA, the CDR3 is TGTGCCAGCAGCAAAGGGCGAAGAGGGTTTTATGAAAAACTGTTTTTT. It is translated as CASSKGRRGFYEKLFF.